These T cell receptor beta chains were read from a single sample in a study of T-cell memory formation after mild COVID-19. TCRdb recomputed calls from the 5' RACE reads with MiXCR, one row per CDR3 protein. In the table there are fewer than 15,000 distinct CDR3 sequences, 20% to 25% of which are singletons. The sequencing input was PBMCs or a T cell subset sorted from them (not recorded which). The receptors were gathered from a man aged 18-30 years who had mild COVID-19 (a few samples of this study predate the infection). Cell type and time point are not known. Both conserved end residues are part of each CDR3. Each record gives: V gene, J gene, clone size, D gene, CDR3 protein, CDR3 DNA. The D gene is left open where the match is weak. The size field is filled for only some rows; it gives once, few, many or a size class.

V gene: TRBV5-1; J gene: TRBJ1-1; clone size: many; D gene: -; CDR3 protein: CASSPRDDLIHGEAFF; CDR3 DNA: TGCGCCAGCAGCCCTCGGGACGACCTCATTCATGGTGAAGCTTTCTTT
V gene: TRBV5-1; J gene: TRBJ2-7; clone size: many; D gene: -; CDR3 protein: CASSGWTGDYEQYF; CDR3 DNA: TGCGCCAGCAGCGGGTGGACGGGAGACTACGAGCAGTACTTC
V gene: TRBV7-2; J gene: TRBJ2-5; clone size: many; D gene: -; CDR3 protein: CASSLDPGRQETQYF; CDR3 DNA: TGTGCCAGCAGCTTAGATCCGGGAAGGCAAGAGACCCAGTACTTC
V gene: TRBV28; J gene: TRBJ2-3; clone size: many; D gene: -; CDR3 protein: CASCPSSTDTQYF; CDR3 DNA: TGTGCCAGCTGCCCCTCTAGCACAGATACGCAGTATTTT
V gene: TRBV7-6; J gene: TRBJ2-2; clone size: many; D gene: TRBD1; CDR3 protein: CASSTGTGTGELFF; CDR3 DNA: TGTGCCAGCAGCACCGGGACAGGCACCGGGGAGCTGTTTTTT
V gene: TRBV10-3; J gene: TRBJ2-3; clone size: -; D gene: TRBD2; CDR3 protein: CAIKTGLADSDTQYF; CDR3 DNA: TGTGCCATCAAGACTGGACTAGCGGATTCAGATACGCAGTATTTT
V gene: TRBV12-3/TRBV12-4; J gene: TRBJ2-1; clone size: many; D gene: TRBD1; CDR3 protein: CASSFRPTDRGHNEQFF; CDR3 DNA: TGTGCCAGCAGTTTTCGGCCCACTGACAGGGGCCACAATGAGCAGTTCTTC
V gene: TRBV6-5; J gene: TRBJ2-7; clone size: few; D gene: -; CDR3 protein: CASSSRSNYEQYF; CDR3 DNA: TGTGCCAGCAGTTCCAGGAGTAACTACGAGCAGTACTTC
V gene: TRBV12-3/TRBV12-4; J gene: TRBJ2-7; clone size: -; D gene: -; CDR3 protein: CASSSIRDIHEQYF; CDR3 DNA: TGTGCCAGCAGTTCCATCCGGGACATCCACGAGCAGTACTTC
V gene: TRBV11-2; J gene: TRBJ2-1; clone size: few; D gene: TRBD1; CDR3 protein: CASSNSWMTDRAYNEQFF; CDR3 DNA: TGTGCCAGCAGCAACAGTTGGATGACGGACAGGGCCTACAATGAGCAGTTCTTC
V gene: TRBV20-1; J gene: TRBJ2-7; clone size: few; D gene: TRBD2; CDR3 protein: CRVLAGGYEQYF; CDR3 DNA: TGCAGAGTTCTAGCGGGGGGCTACGAGCAGTACTTC
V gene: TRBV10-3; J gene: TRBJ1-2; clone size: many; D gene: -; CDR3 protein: CASTSRENYGYTF; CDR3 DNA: TGTGCCAGCACATCGAGAGAGAACTATGGCTACACCTTC
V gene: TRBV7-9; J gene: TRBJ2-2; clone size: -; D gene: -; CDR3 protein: CALRDTGELFF; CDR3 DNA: TGTGCCCTTCGGGACACCGGGGAGCTGTTTTTT
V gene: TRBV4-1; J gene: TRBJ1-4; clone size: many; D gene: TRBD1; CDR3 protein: CASSQVRGTEQNEKLFF; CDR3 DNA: TGCGCCAGCAGCCAAGTTCGGGGGACAGAACAGAATGAAAAACTGTTTTTT
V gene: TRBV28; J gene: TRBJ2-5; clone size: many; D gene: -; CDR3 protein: CASSLLVTSKETQYF; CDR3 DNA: TGTGCCAGCAGTTTATTAGTGACGAGCAAAGAGACCCAGTACTTC
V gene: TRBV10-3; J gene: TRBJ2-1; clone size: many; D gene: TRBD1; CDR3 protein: CAISDFQDRGVDEQFF; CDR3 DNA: TGTGCCATCAGTGATTTTCAAGACAGGGGGGTTGATGAGCAGTTCTTC
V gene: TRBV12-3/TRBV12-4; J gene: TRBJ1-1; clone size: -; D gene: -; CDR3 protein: CASSHRVGADTEAFF; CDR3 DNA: TGTGCCAGCAGCCATAGGGTCGGAGCGGACACTGAAGCTTTCTTT
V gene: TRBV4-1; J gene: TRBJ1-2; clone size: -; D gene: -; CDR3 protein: CASSQVRTGYGYTF; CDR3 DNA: TGCGCCAGCAGCCAAGTAAGGACGGGTTATGGCTACACCTTC
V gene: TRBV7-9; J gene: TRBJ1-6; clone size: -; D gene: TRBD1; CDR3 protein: CASSPTGGLNSPLHF; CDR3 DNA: TGTGCCAGCAGCCCAACAGGGGGCCTAAATTCACCCCTCCACTTT
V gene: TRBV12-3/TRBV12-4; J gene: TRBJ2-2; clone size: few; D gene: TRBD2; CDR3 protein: CASSSPGLAAGELFF; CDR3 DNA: TGTGCCAGCAGTTCCCCGGGACTAGCGGCCGGGGAGCTGTTTTTT
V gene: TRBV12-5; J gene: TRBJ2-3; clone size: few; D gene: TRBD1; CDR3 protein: CASGLVLWRTGLGDTQYF; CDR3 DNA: TGTGCTAGTGGTTTGGTACTTTGGCGGACAGGTTTAGGTGATACGCAGTATTTT
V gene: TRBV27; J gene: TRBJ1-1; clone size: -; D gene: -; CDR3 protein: CASSSRGILNTEAFF; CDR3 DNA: TGTGCCAGCAGCTCCCGCGGGATCCTGAACACTGAAGCTTTCTTT
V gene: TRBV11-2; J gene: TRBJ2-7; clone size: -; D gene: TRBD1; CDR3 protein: CASSRDRGHEQYF; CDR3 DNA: TGTGCCAGCAGCCGGGACAGGGGGCACGAGCAGTACTTC
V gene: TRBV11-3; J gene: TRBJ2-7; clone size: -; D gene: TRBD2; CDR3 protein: CASSLSTPPRGSSYEQYF; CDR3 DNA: TGTGCCAGCAGCTTATCTACCCCACCACGCGGGAGCTCCTACGAGCAGTACTTC
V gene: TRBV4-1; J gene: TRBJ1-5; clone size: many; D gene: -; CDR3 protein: CASSLGQANQPQHF; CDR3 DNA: TGCGCCAGCAGCCTGGGCCAGGCCAATCAGCCCCAGCATTTT
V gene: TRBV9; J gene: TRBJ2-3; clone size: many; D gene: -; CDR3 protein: CASSVLAAALTDTQYF; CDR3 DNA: TGTGCCAGCAGCGTACTCGCGGCGGCACTCACAGATACGCAGTATTTT
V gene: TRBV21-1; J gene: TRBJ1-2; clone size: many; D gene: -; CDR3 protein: CASSKVGPSRSTNYGYTF; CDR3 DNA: TGTGCCAGCAGCAAAGTAGGGCCCTCAAGAAGTACTAACTATGGCTACACCTTC
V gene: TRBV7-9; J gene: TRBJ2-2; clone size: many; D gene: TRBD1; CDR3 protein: CASSLGDRATGELFF; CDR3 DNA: TGTGCCAGCAGCTTAGGGGACAGGGCCACCGGGGAGCTGTTTTTT
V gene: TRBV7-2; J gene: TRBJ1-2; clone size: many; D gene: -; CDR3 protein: CASTRFRGFYHGYTF; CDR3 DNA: TGTGCCAGCACCCGGTTCAGGGGTTTTTATCATGGCTACACCTTC
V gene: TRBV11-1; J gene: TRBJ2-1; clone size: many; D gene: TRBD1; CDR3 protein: CASSSRDRRTYNEQFF; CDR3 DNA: TGTGCCAGCAGCTCCCGGGACAGGAGAACCTACAATGAGCAGTTCTTC
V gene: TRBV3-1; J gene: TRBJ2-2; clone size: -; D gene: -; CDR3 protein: CASSQEVGANTGELFF; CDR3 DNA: TGTGCCAGCAGCCAAGAAGTTGGCGCCAACACCGGGGAGCTGTTTTTT
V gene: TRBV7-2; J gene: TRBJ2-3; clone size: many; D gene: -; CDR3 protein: CASMDGNTDTQYF; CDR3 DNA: TGTGCCAGCATGGACGGGAACACAGATACGCAGTATTTT
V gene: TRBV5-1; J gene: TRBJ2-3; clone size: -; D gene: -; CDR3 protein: CASSPGQTSTDTQYF; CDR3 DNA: TGCGCCAGCAGCCCAGGACAGACTAGCACAGATACGCAGTATTTT